Listed below are T cell receptor beta chains from one sample, sequenced in a study of blood T cell repertoires in COVID-19. The data were produced by immunoSEQ multiplex PCR, yet TCRdb's version contains in-frame clones alone and is incomplete. In the table there are roughly 380,000 clones, around 91% of which are singletons. Source material: peripheral blood. Every receptor here comes from a woman aged 40-49 years with COVID-19, enrolled during active disease. The CDR3 runs from the conserved cysteine through the conserved F or W. The size field is filled for only some rows; it gives once, few, many or a size class.

j_call: TRBJ2-7; cdr3_length: 13; v_call: TRBV27; clone_size: NA; cdr3_aa: CASSLSWGDEQYF
j_call: TRBJ1-1; cdr3_length: 18; v_call: TRBV7-8; clone_size: NA; cdr3_aa: CASSHPNRTGLMNTEAFF
j_call: TRBJ2-1; cdr3_length: 15; v_call: TRBV27; clone_size: NA; cdr3_aa: CASSLQGISYNEQFF
j_call: TRBJ2-5; cdr3_length: 13; v_call: TRBV19; clone_size: NA; cdr3_aa: CASRLAAEETQYF
j_call: TRBJ1-2; cdr3_length: 16; v_call: TRBV5-1; clone_size: once; cdr3_aa: CASSLAMGQGNYGYTF
j_call: TRBJ2-7; cdr3_length: 14; v_call: TRBV19; clone_size: NA; cdr3_aa: CASSREVGSYEQYF
j_call: TRBJ1-5; cdr3_length: 13; v_call: TRBV20-1; clone_size: NA; cdr3_aa: CSASYRGNQPQHF
j_call: TRBJ1-1; cdr3_length: 13; v_call: TRBV3-1/TRBV3-2; clone_size: NA; cdr3_aa: CASSQTTGTEAFF
j_call: TRBJ1-2; cdr3_length: 13; v_call: TRBV2; clone_size: once; cdr3_aa: CASSVNRDYGYTF
j_call: TRBJ1-6; cdr3_length: 13; v_call: TRBV7-9; clone_size: NA; cdr3_aa: CASSLAEGSPLHF
j_call: TRBJ1-5; cdr3_length: 12; v_call: TRBV28; clone_size: NA; cdr3_aa: CASSQGGLAQHF
j_call: TRBJ2-7; cdr3_length: 15; v_call: TRBV7-2; clone_size: NA; cdr3_aa: CASSITGARSYEQYF
j_call: TRBJ2-3; cdr3_length: 14; v_call: TRBV24-1; clone_size: NA; cdr3_aa: CATSDYGRPDTQYF
j_call: TRBJ2-1; cdr3_length: 13; v_call: TRBV28; clone_size: NA; cdr3_aa: CASSLIHYNEQFF
j_call: TRBJ2-2; cdr3_length: 15; v_call: TRBV24-1; clone_size: NA; cdr3_aa: CATSDAVANTGELFF
j_call: TRBJ1-2; cdr3_length: 14; v_call: TRBV19; clone_size: NA; cdr3_aa: CASGNRGRRGGYTF
j_call: TRBJ1-6; cdr3_length: 15; v_call: TRBV15; clone_size: NA; cdr3_aa: CATRQYGSYNSPLHF
j_call: TRBJ2-7; cdr3_length: 15; v_call: TRBV6-2/TRBV6-3; clone_size: few; cdr3_aa: CASSYVGLSSYEQYF
j_call: TRBJ1-5; cdr3_length: 14; v_call: TRBV18; clone_size: NA; cdr3_aa: CASSPGGRNQPQHF
j_call: TRBJ2-1; cdr3_length: 18; v_call: TRBV11-2; clone_size: NA; cdr3_aa: CASSLRVPVREVSHEQFF
j_call: TRBJ1-2; cdr3_length: 11; v_call: TRBV29-1; clone_size: NA; cdr3_aa: CSVVRGYGYTF
j_call: TRBJ2-2; cdr3_length: 13; v_call: TRBV7-9; clone_size: NA; cdr3_aa: CASSLGGTGELFF
j_call: TRBJ1-4; cdr3_length: 12; v_call: TRBV20-1; clone_size: NA; cdr3_aa: CSASLRNEKLFF
j_call: TRBJ2-5; cdr3_length: 15; v_call: TRBV7-8; clone_size: NA; cdr3_aa: CASSPYEGGAKTQYF
j_call: TRBJ1-5; cdr3_length: 14; v_call: TRBV19; clone_size: NA; cdr3_aa: CASSRDRGEQPQHF
j_call: TRBJ2-7; cdr3_length: 15; v_call: TRBV11-2; clone_size: once; cdr3_aa: CASSLVQGATYEQYF
j_call: TRBJ2-5; cdr3_length: 14; v_call: TRBV11-2; clone_size: once; cdr3_aa: CASSPWTGAGTQYF
j_call: TRBJ2-5; cdr3_length: 13; v_call: TRBV7-3; clone_size: NA; cdr3_aa: CASSRGIQETQYF
j_call: TRBJ1-2; cdr3_length: 14; v_call: TRBV13; clone_size: NA; cdr3_aa: CASSLAAGGGGYTF
j_call: TRBJ1-1; cdr3_length: 18; v_call: TRBV7-9; clone_size: NA; cdr3_aa: CASSDHRDRGPRDTEAFF
j_call: TRBJ1-1; cdr3_length: 13; v_call: TRBV2; clone_size: NA; cdr3_aa: CASSLGGRTEAFF
j_call: TRBJ1-2; cdr3_length: 12; v_call: TRBV30; clone_size: once; cdr3_aa: CAWRQGADGYTF
j_call: TRBJ2-7; cdr3_length: 15; v_call: TRBV18; clone_size: NA; cdr3_aa: CASSLLGTTKYEQYF
j_call: TRBJ2-1; cdr3_length: 14; v_call: TRBV6-6; clone_size: NA; cdr3_aa: CASSGAGEYNEQFF
j_call: TRBJ2-7; cdr3_length: 15; v_call: TRBV19; clone_size: many; cdr3_aa: CATLPGQGASYEQYF
j_call: TRBJ1-2; cdr3_length: 13; v_call: TRBV7-8; clone_size: NA; cdr3_aa: CASSFPGQDGYTF
j_call: TRBJ1-2; cdr3_length: 14; v_call: TRBV11-2; clone_size: NA; cdr3_aa: CASSLDQGTDGYTF
j_call: TRBJ1-4; cdr3_length: 16; v_call: TRBV5-1; clone_size: NA; cdr3_aa: CASSGGQGGRWEKLFF
j_call: TRBJ1-5; cdr3_length: 15; v_call: TRBV6-5; clone_size: NA; cdr3_aa: CASSPGTGHNQPQHF
j_call: TRBJ2-1; cdr3_length: 15; v_call: TRBV24-1; clone_size: NA; cdr3_aa: CATSDAYTGYNEQFF
j_call: TRBJ2-7; cdr3_length: 16; v_call: TRBV30; clone_size: NA; cdr3_aa: CAWTTGQGTRPYEQYF
j_call: TRBJ2-1; cdr3_length: 15; v_call: TRBV9; clone_size: NA; cdr3_aa: CASSVDSGGVGEQFF
j_call: TRBJ1-1; cdr3_length: 12; v_call: TRBV2; clone_size: NA; cdr3_aa: CASSEGAGEAFF
j_call: TRBJ2-7; cdr3_length: 15; v_call: TRBV5-1; clone_size: once; cdr3_aa: CASSSSGGQSYEQYF
j_call: TRBJ2-2; cdr3_length: 17; v_call: TRBV11-3; clone_size: once; cdr3_aa: CASSSHRDRANTGELFF